These 32 T cell receptor beta chains were all obtained from the same sample, sequenced in a study of identical twins. TCRdb reanalysed the 5' RACE reads using MiXCR and keeps one entry per CDR3 protein. Here the sample spans around 570,000 distinct CDR3 sequences, around a tenth being singletons. The data were also submitted as part of a second study, on yellow fever vaccine responses in identical twins.

The specimen sequenced was PBMCs. All receptors come from a woman between 18 and 29 years old in good health.

The V gene is TRBV6-1, the J gene TRBJ2-3; 11 nucleotides match TRBD2. CDR3 length equals 15 residues. J gave up 6 bases and V 6 bases, and 8 bases lay outside the gene matches. Germline V gene lookup returns CDR1 MNHNS and CDR2 SASEGT. The CDR3 is CASSQLAGVVDTQYF. Written as DNA, the CDR3 is TGTGCCAGCAGCCAACTAGCGGGAGTTGTGGATACGCAGTATTTT.

This clonotype was recorded a few times. The rearrangement uses TRBV24-1 and TRBJ2-2; 7 bases fit TRBD1. The CDR3 sequence is 18 residues long. The germline V gene has CDR1 KGHDR and CDR2 SFDVKD. The junction had 13 bases not matched to a gene; V was cut back by 4 bases and J by 3 bases. The CDR3: CATSDPNSPGQHTGELFF. The CDR3 DNA is TGTGCCACCAGTGACCCAAACAGTCCGGGACAGCACACCGGGGAGCTGTTTTTT.

The chain couples TRBV5-1 to TRBJ2-2; D gene uncertain. The CDR3 is 13 amino acids. CDR1 and CDR2 from the germline V gene are SGHRS and YFSETQ. V was pared by 7 bases and J by 5 bases, with 12 bases between. The CDR3 reads CASQWTETGELFF. CDR3 DNA: TGCGCCAGCCAATGGACGGAGACCGGGGAGCTGTTTTTT.

The rearrangement links TRBV7-2 to TRBJ2-7; D unclear. Trimming removed 7 bases at V and 6 bases at J, with 19 bases between. This CDR3 is built from 14 residues. Germline CDR1 reads SGHTA; CDR2 reads FQGNSA. This CDR3 is CASTEEYWGGEQYF. DNA for the CDR3: TGTGCCAGCACCGAGGAATATTGGGGTGGCGAGCAGTACTTC. The variable domain in full, completed from reference TRBV7-2 and TRBJ2-7, reads GAGVSQSPSNKVTEKGKDVELRCDPISGHTALYWYRQSLGQGLEFLIYFQGNSAPDKSGLPSDRFSAERTGGSVSTLTIQRTQQEDSAVYLCASTEEYWGGEQYFGPGTRLTVT.

This clonotype occurred a few times. The V and J genes are TRBV11-2 and TRBJ2-5; no clear D. The length of the CDR3 is 13 residues. Looked up from germline, CDR1 is SGHAT and CDR2 is FQNNGV. V lost 5 bases and J lost 3, with 10 bases in between. CDR3 sequence: CASSRSGKETQYF. The CDR3 nucleotides are TGTGCCAGCAGCCGTTCGGGTAAAGAGACCCAGTACTTC.

The V call is TRBV6-1, the J call TRBJ2-3; D is ambiguous. CDR3 length equals 13 residues. The germline V gene encodes CDR1 MNHNS and CDR2 SASEGT. V was trimmed by 3 bases and J by 9 bases, leaving 13 bases between them. The CDR3 bases are TGTGCCAGCAGTGAGGCCAGAGGCTGGACGCAGTATTTT. As protein: CASSEARGWTQYF.

This clonotype has only a few counts. This chain connects TRBV4-2 to TRBJ2-1, with TRBD2 matching 8 bases. Germline CDR1 is LGHNA and CDR2 is YNFKEQ. Trimming removed 2 bases from V and 9 bases from J; junction bases left unmatched: 9. The CDR3 covers 15 residues. The CDR3 spells CASSQTGLATREQFF. As DNA, the CDR3 is TGTGCCAGCAGCCAAACAGGACTAGCCACGCGTGAGCAGTTCTTC.

This clonotype was recorded many times. This chain connects TRBV6-5 to TRBJ2-3, with TRBD2 as a possible D gene (5 bases). CDR1 and CDR2 (germline): MNHEY, SVGAGI. V dropped 0 bases and J dropped 3 bases, with 13 bases sitting between them. The CDR3 is 16 residues long. The CDR3 sequence is CASSYSPGSVTDTQYF. The DNA for the CDR3 is TGTGCCAGCAGTTACTCCCCGGGAAGTGTTACAGATACGCAGTATTTT.

This clonotype was seen only a few times. The V gene is TRBV18, the J gene TRBJ2-3; 13 nucleotides align to TRBD2. CDR1 and CDR2 from the germline V gene are KGHSH and LQKENI. After removal of 3 bases from V and 11 bases from J, the junction contained 8 bases not matched to a gene. The CDR3 sequence is 15 residues long. CDR3 sequence: CASSPPDRTSGRQYF. The CDR3, as DNA: TGTGCCAGCTCACCCCCCGATCGGACTAGCGGGAGGCAGTATTTT.

This clonotype showed up just a few times. The rearrangement uses TRBV7-8 and TRBJ2-7; D call uncertain. Germline values: CDR1 SGHVS, CDR2 FQNEAQ. V dropped 7 bases and J dropped 2 bases, with 9 bases sitting between them. The CDR3 extends over 12 amino acids. The CDR3: CASTEVAYEQYF. CDR3 DNA sequence: TGTGCCAGCACCGAGGTGGCCTACGAGCAGTACTTC.

The sample holds a few counts of this clonotype. The rearrangement links TRBV9 to TRBJ2-1; 9 bases agree with TRBD2. V lost 0 bases and J lost 12; bases outside the gene matches: 7. Germline assignment: CDR1 SGDLS and CDR2 YYNGEE. CDR3 size: 14 residues. The CDR3 DNA reads as TGTGCCAGCAGCGTAGGCGGGGGGGGTATTCCGCAGTTCTTC. Translation gives CASSVGGGGIPQFF. The full variable domain, its missing parts supplied by reference TRBV9 and TRBJ2-1, is DSGVTQTPKHLITATGQRVTLRCSPRSGDLSVYWYQQSLDQGLQFLIQYYNGEERAKGNILERFSAQQFPDLHSELNLSSLELGDSALYFCASSVGGGGIPQFFGPGTRLTVL.

CDR3: CASSDGLAGAFEQYF. For the CDR3, the DNA is TGTGCCAGCAGTGACGGACTAGCGGGAGCTTTCGAGCAGTACTTC. The rearrangement uses TRBV2 and TRBJ2-7, with TRBD2 matching over 13 bases. The CDR3 loop spans 15 amino acids. The V and J ends lost 3 bases and 6 bases, in that order; junction bases with no gene match: 5. Germline CDR1 is SNHLY and CDR2 is FYNNEI.

This chain connects TRBV6-1 to TRBJ2-1, with TRBD2 as a possible D gene (6 bases). This CDR3 is 16 amino acids long. Trimming shortened V by 1 base and J by 6 bases, and 16 bases separated the two germline ends. The germline V gene encodes CDR1 MNHNS and CDR2 SASEGT. Written as DNA, the CDR3 is TGTGCCAGCAGTGAAGGGGAGGCAGGGCCTGGCAATGAGCAGTTCTTC. This sequence encodes CASSEGEAGPGNEQFF.

The chain couples TRBV20-1 to TRBJ2-1; 7 bases match TRBD2. CDR3 length: 13 amino acids. The germline V gene encodes CDR1 DFQATT and CDR2 SNEGSKA (reference sequence). Germline trimming cut 6 bases from V and 1 base from J; bases unmatched to any gene: 3. CDR3 nucleotide sequence: TGCAGTGCGACTAGCAGTTCCTACAATGAGCAGTTCTTC. Amino acids: CSATSSSYNEQFF.

This clonotype was picked up a small number of times. The chain employs TRBV7-2 and TRBJ2-1; D unclear. Germline loops: CDR1 SGHTA, CDR2 FQGNSA. The CDR3 has 14 amino acids. V was shortened by 3 bases and J by 4 bases, with 10 bases between the two germline ends. CDR3: CASSLENEYNEQFF. The DNA of the CDR3 is TGTGCCAGCAGCTTGGAGAACGAGTACAATGAGCAGTTCTTC. Looking up the rest from reference TRBV7-2 and TRBJ2-1 gives the full variable domain: GAGVSQSPSNKVTEKGKDVELRCDPISGHTALYWYRQSLGQGLEFLIYFQGNSAPDKSGLPSDRFSAERTGGSVSTLTIQRTQQEDSAVYLCASSLENEYNEQFFGPGTRLTVL.

As DNA, the CDR3 is TGTGCTAGTGGTTTAGACCCATTGAACACTGAAGCTTTCTTT. Protein product: CASGLDPLNTEAFF. The chain has TRBV12-5 and TRBJ1-1; no firm D call. V dropped 3 bases and J dropped 0 bases, with 8 bases sitting between them. From germline, CDR1 is LGHNT and CDR2 FRNRAP. The length of the CDR3 is 14 residues.

The rearrangement links TRBV18 to TRBJ2-4; a possible D gene is TRBD2 (6 bases). CDR1 and CDR2 from the germline V gene are KGHSH and LQKENI. V was pared by 6 bases and J by 8 bases, with 20 bases between. This CDR3 has 15 residues. Written as DNA, the CDR3 is TGTGCCAGCTCCCTCCCGGGGTTCCGCGGGGACATTCAGTACTTC. As protein: CASSLPGFRGDIQYF.

Comment on this clonotype: The junction departs from the called germline gene at one end, perhaps through a read error. The rearrangement links TRBV20-1 to TRBJ2-3; 7 positions agree with TRBD2. The CDR3 has 16 amino acids. Germline V lookup: CDR1 DFQATT, CDR2 SNEGSKA (reference sequence). The CDR3 nucleotides are TGCAGTCCTAGCCCGGGACTACCACAACGATCGAATACGCAGTATTTT. It specifies CSPSPGLPQRSNTQYF.

This clonotype was recorded at least ten times. This chain joins TRBV12-3 or TRBV12-4 and TRBJ1-1, with 9 bases aligning to TRBD1. This CDR3 region has 13 residues. The V and J ends lost 6 bases and 4 bases, in that order; junction bases with no gene match: 3. This chain's CDR3 is CASSRTGVTEAFF. DNA for the CDR3: TGTGCCAGCAGCCGGACAGGGGTCACTGAAGCTTTCTTT.

This clonotype was detected only a few times. V gene TRBV12-3 or TRBV12-4 combines with J gene TRBJ2-4; TRBD1 matches 8 bases. The CDR3 totals 15 residues. The junction had 10 bases not matched to a gene; V was cut back by 6 bases and J by 6 bases. DNA for the CDR3: TGTGCCAGCAGACGAGCGACAGGGGTCACAAACATTCAGTACTTC. This encodes CASRRATGVTNIQYF.

The chain has TRBV29-1 and TRBJ2-1; weak D call: TRBD1 (5 bases). The V end was cut by 8 bases, the J end by 9 bases, with 17 bases between. This CDR3 is built from 12 residues. CDR1 and CDR2 from the germline V gene are SQVTM and ANQGSEA. CDR3 nucleotide sequence: TGCAGCCCCCGGTCAGGGTATGGTGAGCAGTTCTTC. This translates into CSPRSGYGEQFF.

CDR3 sequence reads: CASSRGSGSGETQYF. CDR3 nucleotides: TGTGCCAGCAGTCGAGGCAGCGGGAGTGGCGAGACCCAGTACTTC. The V call is TRBV7-2, the J call TRBJ2-5; 8 positions match TRBD2. Trimming at V came to 6 bases and at J to 5 bases, leaving 11 bases not matched to a gene. This CDR3 is built from 15 residues. Germline loops: CDR1 SGHTA, CDR2 FQGNSA.

This sequence joins TRBV7-9 and TRBJ2-7; a possible D gene is TRBD1 (5 bases). Germline V gene lookup returns CDR1 SEHNR and CDR2 FQNEAQ (reference sequence). The V end lost 4 bases, the J end lost 2 bases, and 12 bases lay between the germline ends. This CDR3 has 14 amino acids. The CDR3 DNA reads TGTGCCAGCAGCTCGGTCCAGGGTGCCTACGAGCAGTACTTC. Its translation is CASSSVQGAYEQYF.

This clonotype has at least ten counts. The V and J genes are TRBV5-1 and TRBJ2-1, with a possible D match to TRBD2 (5 bases). The V gene lost 0 bases and the J gene lost 5 bases, with 12 bases spanning the gap. Germline V gene lookup returns CDR1 SGHRS and CDR2 YFSETQ. The CDR3 is 15 residues long. The CDR3 loop is CASSLGYSANNEQFF. The CDR3 DNA reads as TGCGCCAGCAGCTTGGGGTATAGCGCGAACAATGAGCAGTTCTTC.

This rearrangement joins TRBV7-8 to TRBJ2-7; D is ambiguous. This CDR3 comprises 14 residues. Germline CDR1 and CDR2: SGHVS and FQNEAQ. With 0 bases removed from V and 4 bases from J, the gap between germline ends came to 10 bases. CDR3 protein: CASSLAYLGYEQYF. The CDR3 nucleotides read TGTGCCAGCAGCTTAGCATATTTGGGTTACGAGCAGTACTTC.

This clonotype was observed many times. The chain employs TRBV10-3 and TRBJ2-1, with 10 bases matching TRBD2. Losses at the gene ends were 10 bases for V and 7 bases for J; bases not matched to a gene: 25. This CDR3 is 19 amino acids long. The germline V gene has CDR1 ENHRY and CDR2 SYGVKD. The CDR3 region is CATTTRVAGGPTTMNEQFF. The CDR3 region has the DNA TGTGCCACCACAACGCGGGTAGCGGGAGGTCCTACAACGATGAATGAGCAGTTCTTC.

There are many counts of this clonotype. This rearrangement joins TRBV4-1 to TRBJ2-5; 8 bases agree with TRBD1. Germline values: CDR1 MGHRA, CDR2 YSYEKL. V trimming: 1 base; J trimming: 1 base; junction bases outside the gene matches: 5. This CDR3 region has 16 residues. DNA of the CDR3: TGCGCCAGCAGCCAAGTTTCAGGGGGCTTCCAAGAGACCCAGTACTTC. Translating it yields CASSQVSGGFQETQYF.

The rearrangement links TRBV2 to TRBJ2-7, with a possible D match to TRBD2 (6 bases). V shed 6 bases and J shed 0 bases, with 18 bases lying between them. This CDR3 has 16 amino acids. Germline assignment: CDR1 SNHLY and CDR2 FYNNEI. The CDR3 bases are TGTGCCAGCAGCTCAGGGACTTCATCAAGCTCCTACGAGCAGTACTTC. Its translation: CASSSGTSSSSYEQYF.

This chain joins TRBV27 and TRBJ1-5, with D maybe TRBD1 (5 bases). This CDR3 comprises 15 residues. The germline V gene has CDR1 MNHEY and CDR2 SMNVEV (reference sequence). Deletions cut 5 bases from V and 3 bases from J, with 14 bases between. CDR3 loop: CASSPTWGNNQPQHF. The CDR3 nucleotides are TGTGCCAGCAGTCCCACCTGGGGGAACAATCAGCCCCAGCATTTT.

The chain employs TRBV28 and TRBJ2-3; 9 bases are shared with TRBD2. This CDR3 contains 13 residues. Losses at the gene ends were 8 bases for V and 6 bases for J; bases not matched to a gene: 6. CDR1 and CDR2 from the germline V gene are MDHEN and SYDVKM. CDR3 in amino acids: CASALAGKDTQYF. In nucleotides, the CDR3 is TGTGCCAGCGCGCTAGCGGGAAAGGATACGCAGTATTTT.

This clonotype was counted at least ten times. The V and J genes are TRBV4-3 and TRBJ2-7, with D maybe TRBD1 (6 bases). Germline CDR1 LGHNA, CDR2 YSLEER. With 4 bases removed from V and 4 bases from J, the gap between germline ends came to 20 bases. This CDR3 comprises 16 residues. CDR3 bases: TGCGCCAGCAGCCTCTCCCTGCAGGGGAAGGAGTACGAGCAGTACTTC. This encodes CASSLSLQGKEYEQYF.

This clonotype was seen repeatedly, ten times or more. The chain carries TRBV5-1 and TRBJ2-7, with D uncertain. The CDR3 contains 13 residues. V lost 0 bases to trimming and J lost 6 bases, with 10 bases between them. The germline V gene has CDR1 SGHRS and CDR2 YFSETQ. The DNA for the CDR3 is TGCGCCAGCAGCTTGGATGTCCAGAGCGAGCAGTACTTC. It yields the protein CASSLDVQSEQYF. Looking up the rest from reference TRBV5-1 and TRBJ2-7 gives the full variable domain: KAGVTQTPRYLIKTRGQQVTLSCSPISGHRSVSWYQQTPGQGLQFLFEYFSETQRNKGNFPGRFSGRQFSNSRSEMNVSTLELGDSALYLCASSLDVQSEQYFGPGTRLTVT.